The sequence of this T cell receptor beta chain was determined in a study of T cells after yellow fever vaccination. Template switching with 5'RACE generated the TCR cDNA and added a universal primer site and UMIs. Using its own MiXCR run on the 5' RACE reads, TCRdb lists one record per CDR3 protein. The table lists 500,000 to 700,000 distinct CDR3 sequences, 15% to 20% of them singletons, with approximately 14% in the top ten. There are 17 residues in the CDR3. CDR1 is MGHDK and CDR2 is SYGVNS in the germline V gene. V trimming: 4 bases; J trimming: 0 bases; junction bases outside the gene matches: 7.

This TCR was recovered from a man aged 25-40 years who received the YFV17D yellow fever vaccine. The chain employs TRBV25-1 and TRBJ2-1; 9 bases fit TRBD2. The input for sequencing was PBMCs, taken 15 days after the yellow fever booster vaccination. Here the CDR3 DNA reads TGTGCCAGCAGTGCTAAGGGACTAGCAGTCTCCTACAATGAGCAGTTCTTC. It encodes CASSAKGLAVSYNEQFF.